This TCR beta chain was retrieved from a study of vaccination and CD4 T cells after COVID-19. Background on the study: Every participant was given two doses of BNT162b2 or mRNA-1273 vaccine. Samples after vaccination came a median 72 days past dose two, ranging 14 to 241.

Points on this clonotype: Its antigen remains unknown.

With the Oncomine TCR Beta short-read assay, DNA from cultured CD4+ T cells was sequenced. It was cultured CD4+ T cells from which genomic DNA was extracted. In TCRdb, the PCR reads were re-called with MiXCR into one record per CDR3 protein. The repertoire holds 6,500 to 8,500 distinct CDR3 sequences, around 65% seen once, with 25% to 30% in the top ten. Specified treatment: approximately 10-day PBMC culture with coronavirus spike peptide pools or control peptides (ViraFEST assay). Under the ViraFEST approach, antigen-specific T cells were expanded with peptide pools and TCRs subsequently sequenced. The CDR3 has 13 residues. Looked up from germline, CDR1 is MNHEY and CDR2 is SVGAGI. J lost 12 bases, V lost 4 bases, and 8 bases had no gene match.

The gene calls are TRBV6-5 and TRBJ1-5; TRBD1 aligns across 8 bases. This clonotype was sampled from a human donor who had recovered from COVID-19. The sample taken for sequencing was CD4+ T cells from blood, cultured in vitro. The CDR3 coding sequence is TGTGCCAGCAGTTCCCACGACAGGGGCCTCCAGCATTTT. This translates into CASSSHDRGLQHF.